This T cell receptor beta chain was retrieved from a study of shared clonotypes between healthy human individuals. As for the study in general: Each donor's CD4 naive and CD4 memory cells filled three plates apiece, CD8 naive two, and CD8 memory one.

CD8 cells classed as naive were CD45RO-negative and positively selected for CCR7, excluding terminally differentiated effector memory CD45RA+ cells. Produced via immunoSEQ multiplex PCR; TCRdb's table is partial and in-frame only. Among about 2 million clones listed, about 95% were seen once. In this sample, this clone turned up once. Its antigen is not known. Study results and limitations: It was anticipated that sequencing depth would influence how many clonotypes donors shared.

The TCR sequence derives from a man aged 18 to 30 in good health. Sequenced material: naive CD8+ T cells sorted from blood.

CDR3 DNA sequence: TGTGCCAGCAGTTTAGGACTAGCGGGGGATTCAGATACGCAGTATTTT. This gives the protein CASSLGLAGDSDTQYF. V is TRBV28 and J is TRBJ2-3, with TRBD2 matching 13 bases. Germline assignment: CDR1 MDHEN and CDR2 SYDVKM. Trimming at V came to 2 bases and at J to 4 bases, leaving 3 bases not matched to a gene. This CDR3 contains 16 residues.